This T cell receptor (beta chain) comes out of a study of blood T cell repertoires in COVID-19. CDR1 is MNHEY and CDR2 is SVGAGI in the germline V gene. The trim removed 6 bases at V and 2 bases at J, leaving 6 bases unmatched. This CDR3 has 15 residues. Produced via immunoSEQ multiplex PCR; TCRdb's table is partial and in-frame only. The table has 150,000 to 200,000 clones, about four fifths seen once; the top ten hold over 10%. The V and J genes are TRBV6-5 and TRBJ2-7; 11 positions match TRBD2. Sequencing was performed on peripheral blood. The source of this sequence is an older man who had recovered from COVID-19. This CDR3 is CASSPGLAAPYEQYF. CDR3 DNA: TGTGCCAGCAGCCCGGGACTAGCGGCTCCCTACGAGCAGTACTTC.